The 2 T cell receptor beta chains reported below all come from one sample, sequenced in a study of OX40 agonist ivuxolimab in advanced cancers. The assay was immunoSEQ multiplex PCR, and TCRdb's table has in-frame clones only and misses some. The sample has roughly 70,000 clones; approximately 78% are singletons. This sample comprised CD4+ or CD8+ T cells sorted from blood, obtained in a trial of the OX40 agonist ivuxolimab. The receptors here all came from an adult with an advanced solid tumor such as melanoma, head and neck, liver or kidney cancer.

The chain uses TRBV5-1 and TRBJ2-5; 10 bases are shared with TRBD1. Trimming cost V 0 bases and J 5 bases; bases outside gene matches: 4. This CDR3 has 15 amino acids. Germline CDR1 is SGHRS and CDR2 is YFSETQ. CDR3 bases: TGCGCCAGCAGCTTGGAGGGACAGGGGTTTGAGACCCAGTACTTC. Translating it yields CASSLEGQGFETQYF.

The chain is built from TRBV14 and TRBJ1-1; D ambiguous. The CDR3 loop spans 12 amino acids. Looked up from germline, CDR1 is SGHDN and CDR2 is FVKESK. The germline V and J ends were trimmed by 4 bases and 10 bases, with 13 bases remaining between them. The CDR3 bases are TGTGCCAGCAGCCCCGGGAGGGCCACAGCTTTCTTT. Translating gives CASSPGRATAFF.